This is a list of T cell receptor beta chains from one sample in a study of molecular identifiers for immune sequencing clone quantification. TCRdb fed the PCR reads into MiXCR, producing one record per CDR3 protein. This repertoire shows about 320,000 distinct CDR3 sequences, about 23% found once; its top ten account for 0.7% to 0.95%. Sequencing was done on a sample of naive CD8+ T cells from blood, with Jurkat cell RNA spiked in. These receptors were taken from a human donor in good health. Some libraries in this study had Jurkat cell RNA spiked in. CDR3s include the opening cysteine and the closing phenylalanine or tryptophan. The order of the fields is V gene, clone size, D gene, J gene, CDR3 protein, CDR3 DNA. A D gene is named only where the DNA matches it firmly. Where a row states a size, it is once, few, many or the class of an expanded clone; other rows omit it.

>TRBV11-2|.|.|TRBJ2-5
CASSSDWSLQEPQYF
TGTGCCAGCAGCTCCGATTGGTCGTTGCAAGAGCCCCAGTACTTC
>TRBV6-5|.|.|TRBJ1-3
CASSYRLRSHGNTIYF
TGTGCCAGCAGTTACAGGCTCAGGTCCCATGGAAACACCATATATTTC
>TRBV6-2/TRBV6-3|few|TRBD2|TRBJ2-1
CASSFPGLEYNEQFF
TGTGCCAGCAGTTTTCCGGGACTAGAGTACAATGAGCAGTTCTTC
>TRBV5-5|few|.|TRBJ2-1
CAGSLDHAGAGREQFF
TGTGCCGGCAGCTTGGATCATGCTGGCGCGGGAAGAGAGCAGTTCTTC
>TRBV7-3|once|TRBD2|TRBJ2-5
CASSSIAGSRETQYF
TGTGCCAGCAGCTCCATAGCGGGAAGTCGAGAGACCCAGTACTTC
>TRBV4-3|.|.|TRBJ2-2
CASSQDGPPTGELFF
TGCGCCAGCAGCCAAGATGGGCCCCCCACCGGGGAGCTGTTTTTT
>TRBV5-4|few|TRBD1|TRBJ1-1
CASSLKGGASDTEAFF
TGTGCCAGCAGCTTGAAAGGGGGCGCATCGGACACTGAAGCTTTCTTT
>TRBV11-2|few|.|TRBJ2-3
CASSLGTFGTDTQYF
TGTGCCAGCAGCTTAGGGACATTTGGCACAGATACGCAGTATTTT
>TRBV4-3|few|.|TRBJ2-7
CASSPSDRGYEQYF
TGCGCCAGCAGCCCCTCCGACCGGGGGTACGAGCAGTACTTC
>TRBV2|many|TRBD1|TRBJ2-7
CASSEGDRASYEQYF
TGTGCCAGCAGTGAGGGGGACAGAGCCTCCTACGAGCAGTACTTC
>TRBV4-1|many|.|TRBJ2-5
CASSQERYGTLQETQYF
TGCGCCAGCAGCCAAGAGAGGTACGGGACACTTCAAGAGACCCAGTACTTC
>TRBV14|many|TRBD1|TRBJ1-2
CASSPTGNYGYTF
TGTGCCAGCAGCCCGACAGGGAACTATGGCTACACCTTC
>TRBV9|many|.|TRBJ1-6
CASSPYGGAGNSPLHF
TGTGCCAGCAGCCCGTACGGGGGGGCCGGGAATTCACCCCTCCACTTT
>TRBV7-6|few|.|TRBJ2-2
CASRPEQRVGAGELFF
TGTGCCAGCAGGCCGGAACAGCGGGTGGGGGCCGGGGAGCTGTTTTTT
>TRBV7-2|many|.|TRBJ1-2
CASSLWPGNYGYTF
TGTGCCAGCAGCTTATGGCCAGGGAACTATGGCTACACCTTC
>TRBV6-2/TRBV6-3|few|TRBD1|TRBJ1-5
CASSYSDRANQPQHF
TGTGCCAGCAGTTACTCGGACAGGGCCAATCAGCCCCAGCATTTT
>TRBV4-1|.|TRBD2|TRBJ2-3
CASSERTSGGPTDTQYF
TGCGCCAGCAGCGAAAGGACTAGCGGGGGTCCCACAGATACGCAGTATTTT
>TRBV7-9|many|.|TRBJ1-6
CASSRTSSYNSPLHF
TGTGCCAGCAGCCGTACGAGCTCCTATAATTCACCCCTCCACTTT
>TRBV5-4|many|.|TRBJ2-7
CASSFQGTGEQYF
TGTGCCAGCAGCTTCCAGGGGACCGGCGAGCAGTACTTC
>TRBV14|few|.|TRBJ2-4
CASSQFAAGIQYF
TGTGCCAGCAGCCAATTCGCCGCTGGCATTCAGTACTTC
>TRBV12-3/TRBV12-4|few|.|TRBJ1-2
CASSLTGSAYGYTF
TGTGCCAGCAGTTTAACTGGGTCCGCCTATGGCTACACCTTC
>TRBV7-8|many|.|TRBJ2-3
CASSTRLADTQYF
TGTGCCAGCAGCACCCGCCTAGCAGATACGCAGTATTTT
>TRBV6-5|.|.|TRBJ2-3
CASSYSGRTPSTDTQYF
TGTGCCAGCAGTTACTCGGGCCGGACCCCCAGCACAGATACGCAGTATTTT
>TRBV4-3|many|.|TRBJ2-1
CASSHTLYNEQFF
TGCGCCAGCAGCCACACCCTTTACAATGAGCAGTTCTTC
>TRBV27|.|.|TRBJ2-7
CASSPTLQGIYAQYF
TGTGCCAGCAGTCCCACCCTCCAGGGAATCTACGCGCAGTACTTC
>TRBV10-3|few|.|TRBJ2-7
CAISAVGGEVGYEQYF
TGTGCCATCAGTGCCGTTGGAGGGGAAGTAGGGTACGAGCAGTACTTC
>TRBV30|.|.|TRBJ2-1
CAWSPVNNEQFF
TGTGCCTGGAGCCCCGTAAACAATGAGCAGTTCTTC
>TRBV11-2|many|.|TRBJ2-3
CASSLSGASTDTQYF
TGTGCCAGCAGCTTATCAGGGGCTAGCACAGATACGCAGTATTTT
>TRBV19|many|.|TRBJ2-1
CASKDFAYNEQFF
TGTGCCAGCAAGGACTTTGCCTACAATGAGCAGTTCTTC
>TRBV12-3/TRBV12-4|few|TRBD1|TRBJ2-3
CASSQTGGSTQYF
TGTGCCAGCAGTCAGACAGGGGGTAGTACGCAGTATTTT
>TRBV11-2|.|.|TRBJ2-3
CASSLGLPDTHYF
TGTGCCAGCAGCTTGGGGCTTCCAGATACGCACTATTTT
>TRBV7-6|few|TRBD2|TRBJ2-1
CASSLITSGRVGNEQFF
TGTGCCAGCAGCTTAATTACTAGCGGGAGGGTTGGAAATGAGCAGTTCTTC
>TRBV20-1|many|.|TRBJ1-1
CSARDRDNLNTEAFF
TGCAGTGCTAGAGACCGGGACAACCTGAACACTGAAGCTTTCTTT
>TRBV4-2|.|TRBD2|TRBJ2-5
CASSQELGGPQETQYF
TGTGCCAGCAGCCAAGAGTTGGGAGGGCCACAAGAGACCCAGTACTTC
>TRBV20-1|.|.|TRBJ1-4
CSTRDSTTNEKLFF
TGCAGTACTAGAGACAGTACAACTAATGAAAAACTGTTTTTT
>TRBV3-1|few|.|TRBJ1-2
CASSQDSEEAAYGYTF
TGTGCCAGCAGCCAAGATTCGGAGGAGGCAGCCTATGGCTACACCTTC
>TRBV19|few|.|TRBJ1-2
CASSQLSNYGYTF
TGTGCCAGTAGTCAACTATCTAACTATGGCTACACCTTC
>TRBV6-5|.|.|TRBJ2-2
CASSYKDIDTGELFF
TGTGCCAGCAGTTATAAGGACATAGACACCGGGGAGCTGTTTTTT
>TRBV7-9|.|TRBD2|TRBJ2-3
CASSLGVAGGPDTQYF
TGTGCCAGCAGCTTAGGCGTAGCGGGAGGGCCAGATACGCAGTATTTT
>TRBV12-3/TRBV12-4|many|.|TRBJ1-1
CASSLSSRETFF
TGTGCCAGCAGTTTGTCTAGCAGGGAGACTTTCTTT
>TRBV29-1|few|TRBD1|TRBJ2-3
CSVEDPTGQGIHTQYF
TGCAGCGTTGAAGATCCCACGGGACAGGGTATACATACGCAGTATTTT
>TRBV30|.|.|TRBJ2-2
CAWEAHGGGEGTGELFF
TGTGCCTGGGAGGCGCATGGGGGTGGAGAAGGCACCGGGGAGCTGTTTTTT
>TRBV5-1|many|TRBD1|TRBJ2-3
CASSFLGQGSDTQYF
TGCGCCAGCAGCTTTCTAGGACAGGGGTCAGATACGCAGTATTTT
>TRBV27|few|.|TRBJ1-1
CASSRTDNTEAFF
TGTGCCAGCAGCCGGACAGACAACACTGAAGCTTTCTTT
>TRBV3-1|few|TRBD1|TRBJ1-1
CASSPHRDRATEAFF
TGTGCCAGCAGCCCTCACCGGGACAGGGCCACTGAAGCTTTCTTT
>TRBV6-5|many|TRBD2|TRBJ2-3
CASSYGRDTDTQYF
TGTGCCAGCAGTTACGGGAGGGACACAGATACGCAGTATTTT
>TRBV25-1|.|.|TRBJ2-1
CASSEFGLVVSYNEQFF
TGTGCCAGCAGTGAGTTCGGACTGGTAGTGAGTTACAATGAGCAGTTCTTC
>TRBV7-9|many|.|TRBJ2-3
CASSLVGSADTQYF
TGTGCCAGCAGCTTAGTGGGATCTGCAGATACGCAGTATTTT
>TRBV12-3/TRBV12-4|many|TRBD1|TRBJ2-2
CASSQGDAGELFF
TGTGCCAGCAGCCAGGGGGACGCCGGGGAGCTGTTTTTT